These 19 T cell receptor beta chains originate from one sample sequenced in a study of control samples from healthy donors and cancer patients. Data came from immunoSEQ multiplex PCR; TCRdb stores just in-frame clones and leaves some out. The sample records 100,000 to 150,000 clones, roughly 91% being singletons. Sequencing used PBMCs. The receptors derive from a man aged 45-60 years with head and neck cancer.

The count of this clone is one. The chain uses TRBV7-2 and TRBJ2-1; no clear D gene. This CDR3 has 14 amino acids. The ends were cut back, 1 base at V and 7 bases at J, with 11 bases in the middle. The germline CDR1 and CDR2 sequences are SGHTA and FQGNSA. The CDR3 coding sequence is TGTGCCAGCAGCTTAGTTGACCCGAGGAATGAGCAGTTCTTC. Protein sequence: CASSLVDPRNEQFF.

This chain links TRBV3-1 (or the pseudogene TRBV3-2) with TRBJ2-3; D not certain. The CDR3 spans 13 residues. Deletions cut 5 bases from V and 9 bases from J, with 15 bases between. Germline loops: CDR1 LGHDT, CDR2 YNNKEL (reference sequence). As DNA, the CDR3 is TGTGCCAGCAGCATTTCCCTCGTGAACACGCAGTATTTT. It yields the protein CASSISLVNTQYF.

This clone was observed a handful of times. The V call is TRBV7-9, the J call TRBJ1-1; weak D call: TRBD1 (5 bases). The CDR3 sequence is 17 residues long. In germline, CDR1 is SEHNR, CDR2 FQNEAQ (reference sequence). V lost 5 bases, J lost 4 bases, and 23 bases lay in between. The CDR3 coding sequence is TGTGCCAGCAGCCCAAGTGGACGTGGGGGGTTTGGCACTGAAGCTTTCTTT. This gives the protein CASSPSGRGGFGTEAFF.

The chain combines TRBV11-2 with TRBJ2-1, with D possibly matching TRBD2 (6 bases). The CDR3 contains 14 residues. V dropped 2 bases and J dropped 6 bases, with 11 bases sitting between them. The V gene's germline CDR1 is SGHAT and CDR2 FQNNGV. The CDR3 nucleotides read TGTGCCAGCAGCTTACAACTAGCAGCCAATGAGCAGTTCTTC. This codes for CASSLQLAANEQFF.

The genes are TRBV10-3 and TRBJ2-3; D is possibly TRBD1 (6 bases). The germline V gene encodes CDR1 ENHRY and CDR2 SYGVKD. Trimming stripped 6 bases from V and 4 bases from J, with 14 bases between. The CDR3 is 14 residues long. The CDR3: CAIRTTGGADTQYF. The CDR3 nucleotides are TGTGCCATCAGGACGACAGGTGGTGCAGATACGCAGTATTTT.

The chain joins TRBV5-4 to TRBJ2-3; D may be TRBD2 (7 bases). This CDR3 is 16 amino acids long. V lost 0 bases, J lost 2 bases, and 13 bases lay in between. Germline loops: CDR1 SGHNT, CDR2 YYREEE (reference sequence). The CDR3 DNA reads as TGTGCCAGCAGCTTGGCCCGCGGGGGCCTCACAGATACGCAGTATTTT. Translation: CASSLARGGLTDTQYF. Filled out from reference TRBV5-4 and TRBJ2-3, the complete variable domain reads ETGVTQSPTHLIKTRGQQVTLRCSSQSGHNTVSWYQQALGQGPQFIFQYYREEENGRGNFPPRFSGLQFPNYSSELNVNALELDDSALYLCASSLARGGLTDTQYFGPGTRLTVL.

The chain carries TRBV9 and TRBJ2-2, with D perhaps being TRBD1 or TRBD2 (5 bases each). The CDR3 sequence is 15 residues long. V was trimmed by 2 bases and J by 7 bases, leaving 15 bases between them. CDR1 and CDR2 (germline): SGDLS, YYNGEE. As DNA, the CDR3 is TGTGCCAGCAGCGTCGGGTCGGTGGGGGTCGGGGAGCTGTTTTTT. The encoded protein is CASSVGSVGVGELFF.

A single count supports this clone. CDR3 sequence (DNA): TGCGCCAGCAGCCGAGCCCCTACAGGGGCCTCCTACAATGAGCAGTTCTTC. It yields the protein CASSRAPTGASYNEQFF. The chain has TRBV10-1 and TRBJ2-1, with 7 bases that match TRBD1. Germline V gives CDR1 WNHNN, CDR2 SYGVQD (reference sequence). Trimming at V came to 6 bases and at J to 0 bases, leaving 11 bases not matched to a gene. This CDR3 region has 17 residues.

This sequence joins TRBV7-9 and TRBJ2-1; tentatively, D is TRBD2 (6 bases). The CDR3 spans 11 residues. V was pared by 4 bases and J by 8 bases, with 6 bases between. The germline V gene encodes CDR1 SEHNR and CDR2 FQNEAQ (reference sequence). The CDR3 spells CASSSGDEQFF. CDR3 coding DNA: TGTGCCAGCAGCTCGGGGGATGAGCAGTTCTTC.

The chain carries TRBV4-1 and TRBJ2-1; 10 bases are a match to TRBD2. The V gene's germline CDR1 is MGHRA and CDR2 YSYEKL. Unmatched junction bases numbered 2, after V lost 1 base and J lost 2 bases. This CDR3 has 16 residues. The CDR3 spells CASSQGLAGAYNEQFF. DNA for the CDR3: TGCGCCAGCAGCCAAGGGCTAGCGGGGGCCTACAATGAGCAGTTCTTC.

The chain joins TRBV2 to TRBJ2-7; D remains ambiguous. V gave up 5 bases and J gave up 2 bases, with 4 bases separating them. Per the germline V gene, CDR1 is SNHLY and CDR2 is FYNNEI. CDR3 length: 11 amino acids. CDR3 nucleotide sequence: TGTGCCAGCAGTAGCCCCTACGAGCAGTACTTC. It encodes CASSSPYEQYF.

This chain uses TRBV7-3 with TRBJ1-6; 7 bases are a match to TRBD1. The length of the CDR3 is 13 residues. V shed 4 bases, J shed 9 bases, and the junction held 3 bases outside the gene matches. CDR1 SGHTA and CDR2 FQGTGA come from the germline V gene. The CDR3 DNA reads TGTGCCAGCAGCTCGGACAGGCTTTCACCCCTCCACTTT. It is translated as CASSSDRLSPLHF.

The rearrangement uses TRBV28 and TRBJ1-2; TRBD1 matches at 8 bases. CDR1 and CDR2 (germline): MDHEN, SYDVKM. The J segment lost 3 bases and the V segment lost 6 bases, leaving 9 bases of the junction unmatched. The CDR3 has 15 residues. Here the CDR3 reads CASRTQGAADYGYTF. CDR3 sequence (DNA): TGTGCCAGCAGAACGCAGGGGGCGGCGGACTATGGCTACACCTTC.

The chain has TRBV19 and TRBJ2-7, with D unresolved. There are 13 residues in the CDR3. Trimming took off 4 bases at V and 6 bases at J, with 13 bases between the two ends. Germline assignment: CDR1 LNHDA and CDR2 SQIVND (reference sequence). In DNA form, the CDR3 reads TGTGCCAGTAGTAGCCAGGTTTTATCCGAGCAGTACTTC. Amino acids: CASSSQVLSEQYF.

V is TRBV4-1 and J is TRBJ2-7; D not certain. Trimming removed 1 base from V and 5 bases from J, with 12 bases in between. Germline V gene lookup returns CDR1 MGHRA and CDR2 YSYEKL. This CDR3 comprises 14 residues. The CDR3 protein is CASSQAPYLHEQYF. CDR3 DNA sequence: TGCGCCAGCAGCCAAGCCCCCTACCTCCACGAGCAGTACTTC.

This rearrangement joins TRBV29-1 to TRBJ1-4, with unresolved D. Trimming cost V 7 bases and J 7 bases, with 13 bases left between them. Germline lookup yields CDR1 SQVTM and CDR2 ANQGSEA. The CDR3 is made up of 12 amino acids. For the CDR3, the DNA is TGCAGCGCCCGGCGGCGGGGTGAAAAACTGTTTTTT. Encoded protein: CSARRRGEKLFF.

This chain links TRBV7-3 with TRBJ2-1, with 7 bases that match TRBD2. Trimming at V came to 5 bases and at J to 4 bases, leaving 11 bases not matched to a gene. CDR1 and CDR2 from the germline V gene are SGHTA and FQGTGA. The CDR3 contains 16 residues. The DNA for the CDR3 is TGTGCCAGCAGCCCCCCCCCGGGGGGAGTTTACAATGAGCAGTTCTTC. As protein: CASSPPPGGVYNEQFF.

The chain carries TRBV18 and TRBJ1-5; D is possibly TRBD1 (5 bases). The CDR3 spans 16 residues. V shed 3 bases and J shed 5 bases, with 17 bases lying between them. CDR1 is KGHSH, CDR2 LQKENI, per germline. The CDR3 nucleotides read TGTGCCAGCTCACCGAACACCAGATGGGGGGATCAGCCCCAGCATTTT. Protein: CASSPNTRWGDQPQHF.

The chain combines TRBV9 with TRBJ2-3; D call uncertain. This CDR3 region has 15 residues. Per the germline V gene, CDR1 is SGDLS and CDR2 is YYNGEE. The V gene lost 7 bases and the J gene lost 0 bases, with 15 bases spanning the gap. CDR3: CASADPGVSTDTQYF. CDR3 nucleotide sequence: TGTGCCAGCGCCGACCCGGGCGTTAGCACAGATACGCAGTATTTT.